This passage covers 18 T cell receptor beta chains from one sample sequenced in a study of cytomegalovirus exposure and HLA in healthy donors. Researchers ran the PCR with 60 Vbeta and 13 Jbeta primers. Method: immunoSEQ multiplex PCR; TCRdb's copy keeps in-frame clones and lacks some. The sample has 150,000 or so clones, 82% seen once. Sequencing was done on a sample of PBMCs. The receptors originated from a young man in good health and CMV-seropositive.

This clone was seen once. The rearrangement links TRBV19 to TRBJ1-1; TRBD1 matches 8 bases. J gave up 10 bases and V 5 bases, and 9 bases lay outside the gene matches. The CDR3 contains 13 residues. Germline values: CDR1 LNHDA, CDR2 SQIVND (reference sequence). CDR3 sequence reads: CASSQQGVLGAFF. The CDR3 bases are TGTGCCAGTAGTCAACAGGGGGTACTGGGAGCTTTCTTT.

The CDR3 nucleotides read TGTGCCAGCGGGGACAGGGGAGGGGGCTACACCTTC. This codes for CASGDRGGGYTF. This chain connects TRBV6-1 to TRBJ1-2, with TRBD1 identical over 10 bases. Germline CDR1 and CDR2: MNHNS and SASEGT. J gave up 8 bases and V 8 bases, and 5 bases lay outside the gene matches. The CDR3 is made up of 12 amino acids.

This rearrangement joins TRBV9 to TRBJ1-4; D not certain. This CDR3 is built from 15 residues. The V end was cut by 0 bases, the J end by 5 bases, with 11 bases between. From germline, CDR1 is SGDLS and CDR2 YYNGEE. The CDR3 sequence: CASSVGGSWNEKLFF. CDR3 coding DNA: TGTGCCAGCAGCGTAGGAGGAAGTTGGAATGAAAAACTGTTTTTT.

The V and J genes are TRBV6-5 and TRBJ2-1; D is ambiguous. The CDR3 extends over 16 amino acids. V lost 6 bases and J 0 bases, leaving 15 bases between the germline ends. CDR1 and CDR2 from the germline V gene are MNHEY and SVGAGI. Written as DNA, the CDR3 is TGTGCCAGCAGCTACCATCAGGCCACCTCCTACAATGAGCAGTTCTTC. This codes for CASSYHQATSYNEQFF.

The chain links TRBV27 to TRBJ2-3; D possibly corresponds to TRBD1 (5 bases). V dropped 1 base and J dropped 6 bases, with 14 bases sitting between them. This CDR3 is built from 15 residues. CDR1 is MNHEY and CDR2 is SMNVEV in the germline V gene (reference sequence). Written as DNA, the CDR3 is TGTGCCAGCAGTTTATGGGCCCCCTCAGGGGATACGCAGTATTTT. This gives the protein CASSLWAPSGDTQYF.

The V gene is TRBV2, the J gene TRBJ2-1, with a possible D match to TRBD2 (6 bases). The CDR3 covers 14 residues. Germline CDR1 SNHLY, CDR2 FYNNEI. Trimming cost V 7 bases and J 4 bases, with 14 bases left between them. CDR3 DNA sequence: TGTGCCAGCAAGGCGGGAAGTGGTTACAATGAGCAGTTCTTC. Protein: CASKAGSGYNEQFF.

V gene TRBV5-3 combines with J gene TRBJ2-7, with 11 bases identical to TRBD1. TRBV5-3 falls under the ORF class, with uncertain function. The CDR3 has 14 amino acids. Germline trimming cut 8 bases from V and 4 bases from J; bases unmatched to any gene: 8. For the CDR3, the DNA is TGTGCCAGGATTACGGGACAGGGGGTGTACGAGCAGTACTTC. Protein sequence: CARITGQGVYEQYF.

CDR3 region: CASSSRRVQPQHF. CDR3 coding DNA: TGTGCCAGCAGTTCGCGCAGGGTTCAGCCCCAGCATTTT. The chain combines TRBV28 with TRBJ1-5, with D possibly matching TRBD1 (5 bases). The CDR3 spans 13 residues. Trimming took off 4 bases at V and 6 bases at J, with 10 bases between the two ends. Per germline, CDR1 MDHEN and CDR2 SYDVKM.

Regarding this clone: Its ends do not fully match the called genes, so a read error is possible. V usage is TRBV5-6 and J usage is TRBJ1-1; D gene uncertain. The CDR3 contains 15 residues. From germline, CDR1 is SGHDT and CDR2 YYEEEE. The CDR3 sequence is CVSSLSQRINTEAFF. The DNA of the CDR3 is TGTGTCAGCAGCTTGTCACAGCGGATCAACACTGAAGCTTTCTTT.

The V call is TRBV19, the J call TRBJ1-1, with 8 bases aligning to TRBD1. The V gene's germline CDR1 is LNHDA and CDR2 SQIVND (reference sequence). With 4 bases clipped from V and 4 bases from J, the junction kept 8 bases outside the gene matches. The CDR3 covers 15 residues. The CDR3, as DNA: TGTGCCAGTAGTACCACAGGGGGACGGAGCACTGAAGCTTTCTTT. As protein: CASSTTGGRSTEAFF.

The J gene is TRBJ2-7, the V gene TRBV6-1, with D maybe TRBD2 (5 bases). The CDR3 consists of 13 residues. V was trimmed by 4 bases and J by 6 bases, leaving 13 bases between them. CDR1 and CDR2 from the germline V gene are MNHNS and SASEGT. The CDR3, as DNA: TGTGCCAGCAGTGGCTCTAGCACGGGCGAGCAGTACTTC. As protein: CASSGSSTGEQYF.

This chain joins TRBV7-9 and TRBJ1-3, with a weak D call TRBD1 (5 bases). From germline, CDR1 is SEHNR and CDR2 FQNEAQ (reference sequence). The V end was cut by 2 bases, the J end by 0 bases, with 11 bases between. The CDR3 contains 16 residues. In DNA form, the CDR3 reads TGTGCCAGCAGCTTACGGGGGGAAGGCTCTGGAAACACCATATATTTT. Translation gives CASSLRGEGSGNTIYF.

V is TRBV5-6 and J is TRBJ2-5, with TRBD2 as a possible D gene (6 bases). The V gene's germline CDR1 is SGHDT and CDR2 YYEEEE. The germline V and J ends were trimmed by 3 bases and 5 bases, with 14 bases remaining between them. CDR3 length equals 14 residues. CDR3 in amino acids: CASSWRDGSETQYF. As DNA, the CDR3 is TGTGCCAGCAGCTGGAGGGATGGGAGCGAGACCCAGTACTTC.

The chain links TRBV19 to TRBJ1-4, with TRBD1 matching 9 bases. CDR3 size: 14 residues. Looked up from germline, CDR1 is LNHDA and CDR2 is SQIVND (reference sequence). Trimming removed 5 bases from V and 7 bases from J; junction bases left unmatched: 5. The CDR3 DNA is TGTGCCAGTAGTTTGGACAGGGGACGTGAAAAACTGTTTTTT. It encodes CASSLDRGREKLFF.

J is TRBJ2-5 and V is TRBV19, with a weak D call TRBD2 (6 bases). CDR1 is LNHDA and CDR2 is SQIVND in the germline V gene (reference sequence). V gave up 6 bases and J gave up 1 base, with 15 bases separating them. There are 15 residues in the CDR3. CDR3 residues: CASSRSSAFQETQYF. The CDR3 bases are TGTGCCAGTAGCCGGTCTAGCGCCTTCCAAGAGACCCAGTACTTC.

The V and J genes are TRBV6-1 and TRBJ1-5, with 8 nucleotides matching TRBD1. Germline V CDR1 and CDR2: MNHNS, SASEGT. V gave up 2 bases and J gave up 5 bases; unmatched junction bases: 8. The CDR3 runs to 16 residues. The CDR3, as DNA: TGTGCCAGCAGTGAATGGGCAGGGGGCTCCTATCAGCCCCAGCATTTT. It yields the protein CASSEWAGGSYQPQHF.

V and J are TRBV27 and TRBJ1-4, with a possible D match to TRBD1 (5 bases). V lost 3 bases and J lost 1, with 12 bases in between. CDR3 length: 16 amino acids. CDR1 and CDR2 from the germline V gene are MNHEY and SMNVEV (reference sequence). CDR3 residues: CASSLGQTLTNEKLFF. In DNA, the CDR3 is TGTGCCAGCAGTTTGGGGCAGACCCTAACTAATGAAAAACTGTTTTTT.

In regard to this clone: Other DNA sequences from this sample encode an identical CDR3 as well. This chain links TRBV28 with TRBJ2-7; 9 bases line up with TRBD2. The CDR3 loop spans 14 amino acids. V shed 3 bases and J 0 bases; nucleotides not matched to a gene: 0. Germline loops: CDR1 MDHEN, CDR2 SYDVKM. The CDR3 sequence is CASSLGLASYEQYF. DNA of the CDR3: TGTGCCAGCAGTTTGGGACTAGCCTCCTACGAGCAGTACTTC. The entire variable domain, with the rest obtained from reference TRBV28 and TRBJ2-7, is as follows: DVKVTQSSRYLVKRTGEKVFLECVQDMDHENMFWYRQDPGLGLRLIYFSYDVKMKEKGDIPEGYSVSREKKERFSLILESASTNQTSMYLCASSLGLASYEQYFGPGTRLTVT.